The clone carrying this T cell receptor beta chain was seen a handful of times. The antigen is unknown. Healthy Caucasian individuals from Russia aged roughly 6 to 90 served as donors. The second PCR ran about 7 to 12 cycles with a sample-barcoded 5' primer and J-beta primers. Each TCR beta cDNA got a 12-nucleotide random molecular identifier. MiXCR, run by TCRdb on the 5' RACE reads, gives a single entry per CDR3 protein. The table includes some 1.1 million distinct CDR3 sequences, 35% to 40% detected once. This specimen belongs to a study of blood T cells in healthy people across ages. The study, taken as a whole, reports: CMV infection status of these donors was not known. More naive CD4+ cells and higher diversity marked long-lived donors relative to aged donors.

This CDR3 region has 16 residues. V lost 1 base and J 3 bases, leaving 14 bases between the germline ends. From germline, CDR1 is SGHKS and CDR2 YYEKEE (reference sequence). The TCR was taken from a man younger than 30 in good health. What was sequenced was blood. The V and J genes are TRBV5-5 and TRBJ2-4, with D perhaps matching TRBD2 (7 bases). The CDR3 is CASSLWEGVDKNIQYF. The CDR3 nucleotides are TGTGCCAGCAGCTTGTGGGAGGGGGTGGACAAAAACATTCAGTACTTC.